The 21 T cell receptor beta chains given below trace back to one sample, sequenced in a study of T cells in Graves' hyperthyroidism and ophthalmopathy. Amplified regions were TCR beta CDR3 sequences from RNA transcripts. The study used the HTBI primer set for a first-round RT-PCR of the TCR CDR3. TCRdb passed the multiplex PCR reads through MiXCR, listing each CDR3 protein once. This table has about 250,000 distinct CDR3 sequences, around 25% appearing once. Sequenced: blood. The receptors come from a woman aged 40 to 50 with Graves' ophthalmopathy.

In its sample, this clonotype was seen many times. This rearrangement joins TRBV6-5 to TRBJ1-1; D may be TRBD1 (5 bases). V lost 2 bases and J 3 bases, leaving 16 bases between the germline ends. This CDR3 spans 16 amino acids. From germline, CDR1 is MNHEY and CDR2 SVGAGI. This CDR3 reads CASSYRSGSGDTEAFF. The DNA of the CDR3 is TGTGCCAGCAGTTACCGTTCAGGGAGTGGGGACACTGAAGCTTTCTTT.

The J gene is TRBJ2-5, the V gene TRBV12-5; 8 bases agree with TRBD2. J lost 5 bases, V lost 5 bases, and 7 bases had no gene match. The CDR3 length is 14 residues. The germline gives CDR1 LGHNT, CDR2 FRNRAP. The CDR3 DNA follows: TGTGCTAGTGGTCTAAAAGCGGGAGATGAGACCCAGTACTTC. This translates into CASGLKAGDETQYF.

V and J are TRBV20-1 and TRBJ2-3; D unclear. V was cut by 7 bases and J by 1 base, with 6 bases left in between. CDR1 and CDR2 from the germline V gene are DFQATT and SNEGSKA (reference sequence). The CDR3 sequence is 11 residues long. In nucleotides, the CDR3 is TGCAGTGTAGTCGGCACAGATACGCAGTATTTT. Translated, it gives CSVVGTDTQYF.

Many counts were recorded for this clonotype. Possible read error: a much larger clone is one base away. V usage is TRBV29-1 and J usage is TRBJ1-2, with 8 bases that match TRBD1. This CDR3 has 13 amino acids. With V trimmed by 7 bases and J by 8 bases, 12 bases remained unmatched. Per the germline V gene, CDR1 is SQVTM and CDR2 is ANQGSEA. The CDR3 protein is CSAARTGSVGYTF. The CDR3 bases are TGCAGCGCAGCCAGGACAGGGTCTGTAGGCTACACCTTC.

This clonotype has at least ten counts. CDR3 sequence: CASSTTGLGNQPQHF. In DNA, the CDR3 is TGTGCCAGCAGTACGACAGGGTTGGGCAATCAGCCCCAGCATTTT. The chain links TRBV12-3 or TRBV12-4 to TRBJ1-5; 7 positions agree with TRBD1. The CDR3 runs to 15 residues. Losses at the gene ends were 5 bases for V and 2 bases for J; bases not matched to a gene: 6.

This clonotype has only one observation. The rearrangement joins TRBV30 to TRBJ1-6, with D unclear. The germline V and J ends were trimmed by 3 bases and 4 bases, with 1 base remaining between them. The CDR3 sequence is 11 residues long. Looked up from germline, CDR1 is GTSNPN and CDR2 is SVGIG (reference sequence). The CDR3 DNA follows: TGTGCCTGGAGGTATAATTCACCCCTCCACTTT. This codes for CAWRYNSPLHF.

The chain carries TRBV6-5 and TRBJ1-1; a possible D gene is TRBD1 (6 bases). The CDR3 runs to 13 residues. Germline V CDR1 and CDR2: MNHEY, SVGAGI. V was pared by 2 bases and J by 6 bases, with 10 bases between. This chain's CDR3 is CASSYRQVSEAFF. CDR3 in DNA: TGTGCCAGCAGTTACCGACAGGTTTCTGAAGCTTTCTTT.

This clonotype was seen repeatedly, ten times or more. CDR3 DNA sequence: TGTGCCAGCAGTTTACGGCGGCCCTATACACTAGCGGGGGGGACCTACGAGCAGTACTTC. This encodes CASSLRRPYTLAGGTYEQYF. The V call is TRBV28, the J call TRBJ2-7; 13 bases match TRBD2. The germline gives CDR1 MDHEN, CDR2 SYDVKM. The CDR3 consists of 20 residues. V lost 2 bases, J lost 2 bases, and 15 bases stayed unmatched.

The chain has TRBV3-1 and TRBJ2-4; the D gene is possibly TRBD2 (7 bases). V was cut by 0 bases and J by 11 bases, with 17 bases left in between. The CDR3 extends over 15 amino acids. Per germline, CDR1 LGHDT and CDR2 YNNKEL (reference sequence). The DNA of the CDR3 is TGTGCCAGCAGCCAAGATGGGGGGGGGGCGGTCCTTCAGTACTTC. Translating gives CASSQDGGGAVLQYF.

J is TRBJ2-7 and V is TRBV6-2 or TRBV6-3, with D tentatively TRBD2 (6 bases). V was pared by 7 bases and J by 5 bases, with 15 bases between. CDR3 size: 13 residues. Germline V CDR1 and CDR2: MNHEY, SVGEGT. CDR3: CASKEGGRDEQYF. The CDR3 DNA reads as TGTGCCAGCAAAGAGGGAGGTCGGGACGAGCAGTACTTC.

Only a few counts were recorded for this clonotype. V is TRBV6-2 or TRBV6-3 and J is TRBJ2-4; possibly TRBD1 or TRBD2 for D (5 bases each). CDR3 length: 14 residues. V lost 8 bases and J 0 bases, leaving 11 bases between the germline ends. The germline gives CDR1 MNHEY, CDR2 SVGEGT. CDR3 in amino acids: CASRDVLAKNIQYF. For the CDR3, the DNA is TGTGCCAGCCGGGACGTTTTAGCCAAAAACATTCAGTACTTC.

This rearrangement joins TRBV18 to TRBJ2-5, with D perhaps matching TRBD2 (6 bases). In germline, CDR1 is KGHSH, CDR2 LQKENI. V was trimmed by 3 bases and J by 0 bases, leaving 11 bases between them. The CDR3 spans 15 residues. The CDR3 nucleotides read TGTGCCAGCTCACCTGGGGACTTATACCAAGAGACCCAGTACTTC. Translated: CASSPGDLYQETQYF. The full variable domain, rest sourced from reference TRBV18 and TRBJ2-5, is NAGVMQNPRHLVRRRGQEARLRCSPMKGHSHVYWYRQLPEEGLKFMVYLQKENIIDESGMPKERFSAEFPKEGPSILRIQQVVRGDSAAYFCASSPGDLYQETQYFGPGTRLLVL.

This clonotype has at least ten counts. CDR3 coding DNA: TGTGCCAGCAGCCAGTCCGGGACAGGGGGCACTGAAGCTTTCTTT. This codes for CASSQSGTGGTEAFF. The rearrangement links TRBV4-2 to TRBJ1-1, with 11 positions matching TRBD1. CDR1 LGHNA and CDR2 YNFKEQ come from the germline V gene. The CDR3 has 15 amino acids. V trimming: 3 bases; J trimming: 4 bases; junction bases outside the gene matches: 4.

This clonotype came up many times. The V call is TRBV28, the J call TRBJ2-7; 7 bases match TRBD1. With V trimmed by 3 bases and J by 0 bases, 8 bases remained unmatched. Germline V gene lookup returns CDR1 MDHEN and CDR2 SYDVKM. The CDR3 consists of 16 residues. CDR3 residues: CASSFYGQEPSYEQYF. In DNA, the CDR3 is TGTGCCAGCAGTTTCTACGGACAGGAACCCTCCTACGAGCAGTACTTC.

This clonotype appeared many times. This sequence joins TRBV7-2 and TRBJ1-3; 7 nucleotides agree with TRBD1. With 5 bases clipped from V and 4 bases from J, the junction kept 5 bases outside the gene matches. This CDR3 is built from 14 residues. The V gene's germline CDR1 is SGHTA and CDR2 FQGNSA. The CDR3, as DNA: TGTGCCAGCAGCGGAGCAGGGGGAGGAAACACCATATATTTT. Its protein is CASSGAGGGNTIYF.

Ten or more counts support this clonotype. V usage is TRBV12-3 or TRBV12-4 and J usage is TRBJ1-5; 8 nucleotides align to TRBD1. Losses at the gene ends were 3 bases for V and 2 bases for J; bases not matched to a gene: 12. The CDR3 has 18 amino acids. The CDR3 here is CASSFGRGRGYGNQPQHF. In DNA form, the CDR3 reads TGTGCCAGCAGTTTTGGCAGGGGGCGTGGGTATGGCAATCAGCCCCAGCATTTT.

This clonotype was seen repeatedly, ten times or more. The chain recombines TRBV19 with TRBJ2-7; TRBD2 might be the D (6 bases). V lost 6 bases to trimming and J lost 0 bases, with 12 bases between them. The germline gives CDR1 LNHDA, CDR2 SQIVND (reference sequence). The CDR3 is 14 residues long. Here the CDR3 reads CASRASAGSYEQYF. DNA for the CDR3: TGTGCCAGTAGGGCTAGCGCGGGCTCCTACGAGCAGTACTTC.

This clonotype was detected ten times or more. The J gene is TRBJ2-6, the V gene TRBV19, with a weak D call TRBD2 (5 bases). From germline, CDR1 is LNHDA and CDR2 SQIVND (reference sequence). The length of the CDR3 is 17 residues. V lost 8 bases, J lost 0 bases, and 17 bases lay in between. Written as DNA, the CDR3 is TGTGCCAGTCAATGGGGAGTGGCCCTCTCTGGGGCCAACGTCCTGACTTTC. Its translation is CASQWGVALSGANVLTF.

The genes are TRBV6-1 and TRBJ2-7; the match to TRBD2 covers 9 bases. CDR3 length equals 14 residues. Germline CDR1 MNHNS, CDR2 SASEGT. V gave up 7 bases and J gave up 1 base; unmatched junction bases: 5. CDR3 in DNA: TGTGCCAGCAAAAGACTAGCGGCTTCCTACGAGCAGTACTTC. This translates into CASKRLAASYEQYF.

This clonotype was seen repeatedly, ten times or more. This chain uses TRBV27 with TRBJ2-4; D not certain. Germline V gene lookup returns CDR1 MNHEY and CDR2 SMNVEV (reference sequence). This CDR3 is built from 13 residues. Trimming cost V 5 bases and J 0 bases, with 5 bases left between them. CDR3 sequence: CASSRTAKNIQYF. CDR3 coding DNA: TGTGCCAGCAGTCGGACAGCCAAAAACATTCAGTACTTC.

This clonotype came up many times. CDR3 sequence (DNA): TGTGCCAGCAGCCAAGATCTCCCCCCGGGCTACGAGCAGTACTTC. Amino acid sequence: CASSQDLPPGYEQYF. The chain recombines TRBV3-1 with TRBJ2-7; D call uncertain. The germline V and J ends were trimmed by 0 bases and 3 bases, with 12 bases remaining between them. The CDR3 is 15 residues long. Germline V gene lookup returns CDR1 LGHDT and CDR2 YNNKEL (reference sequence).